This is a list of T cell receptor beta chains from one sample in a study of blood T cells in healthy people across ages. MiXCR, applied by TCRdb to the 5' RACE reads, yields one record per CDR3 protein. The table shows roughly 1.9 million distinct CDR3 sequences, with approximately 39% occurring only once. The sample comprised blood. The source of these receptors is a human donor in good health. The CDR3 runs from the conserved cysteine through the conserved F or W. A D gene is named only where the DNA matches it firmly. Clone sizes are given selectively: once, few, many, or a class where the clone is expanded.

d_gene	abundance	j_gene	v_gene	CDR3nt	CDR3aa
NA	NA	TRBJ2-3	TRBV7-9	TGTGCCAGCAGCTTGCCCGGACATGCCACAGATACGCAGTATTTT	CASSLPGHATDTQYF
TRBD2	NA	TRBJ2-1	TRBV5-1	TGCGCCAGCAGACCCCTAGCGGGGGGGCCTGATGAGCAGTTCTTC	CASRPLAGGPDEQFF
NA	NA	TRBJ2-1	TRBV20-1	TGCAGTGCTATCGGTTATGAGCAGTTCTTC	CSAIGYEQFF
NA	NA	TRBJ2-5	TRBV12-3/TRBV12-4	TGTGCCAGCAGAGATCGGACAGCAGAGACCCAGTACTTC	CASRDRTAETQYF
NA	few	TRBJ2-7	TRBV6-5	TGTGCCAGCAGTTACCGGGGACTGATCTACGAGCAGTACTTC	CASSYRGLIYEQYF
TRBD1	NA	TRBJ1-3	TRBV10-3	TGTGCCATCAGTGATTTAGGCCCGACAGGGTACGGAAACACCATATATTTT	CAISDLGPTGYGNTIYF
NA	few	TRBJ2-5	TRBV15	TGTGCCACCAGCAGAGGCATACAGCGACATCAAGAGACCCAGTACTTC	CATSRGIQRHQETQYF
NA	NA	TRBJ2-1	TRBV5-4	TGTGCCAGCAGCTCTCAGGGGCGGGGAGACAATGAGCAGTTCTTC	CASSSQGRGDNEQFF
TRBD2	NA	TRBJ2-1	TRBV9	TGTGCCAGCAGCGTAGCCGCGTGGCTAGCGGGCGGGAATGAGCAGTTCTTC	CASSVAAWLAGGNEQFF
NA	once	TRBJ2-1	TRBV7-2	TGTGCCAGCGGCGCCCAACAGGTCAATGAGCAGTTCTTC	CASGAQQVNEQFF
NA	few	TRBJ2-1	TRBV29-1	TGCAGCGTTCTTAGCCGGGGCTACAATGAGCAGTTCTTC	CSVLSRGYNEQFF
TRBD1	NA	TRBJ2-1	TRBV4-3	TGCGCCAGCAGCCTATACAGGGGGCAGATGGGCAATGAGCAGTTCTTC	CASSLYRGQMGNEQFF
NA	few	TRBJ2-1	TRBV9	TGTGCCAGCAGCCAGGAGGGGGGGGCAAATTTATACAATGAGCAGTTCTTC	CASSQEGGANLYNEQFF
NA	NA	TRBJ2-1	TRBV7-2	TGTGCCAGCAGCTTTCAAGGGACGGGACCCGTGGGTAATGAGCAGTTCTTC	CASSFQGTGPVGNEQFF
NA	NA	TRBJ2-3	TRBV9	TGTGCCAGCAGCGCGAAACAGGGAAGCACAGATACGCAGTATTTT	CASSAKQGSTDTQYF
NA	few	TRBJ1-1	TRBV12-3/TRBV12-4	TGTGCCAGCACCCTGACAGCGAACACTGAAGCTTTCTTT	CASTLTANTEAFF
NA	NA	TRBJ2-5	TRBV20-1	TGCAGTGCTAGAAAGGACACGTATGAGCAGTACTTC	CSARKDTYEQYF
TRBD2	NA	TRBJ2-1	TRBV20-1	TGCAGTGCCGTGAAGAGCGGGGGGGATTACAATGAGCAGTTCTTC	CSAVKSGGDYNEQFF
NA	many	TRBJ1-2	TRBV6-6	TGTGCCAGCAGCTCCGACCACTATGGCTACACCTTC	CASSSDHYGYTF
TRBD2	NA	TRBJ2-1	TRBV12-3/TRBV12-4	TGTGCCAGCAGTCAGGGCGGGGGGGCCGCCAATGAGCAGTTCTTC	CASSQGGGAANEQFF
NA	NA	TRBJ2-1	TRBV11-1	TGTGCCAGCAGCTTAGATTATGGCAGGTCCTTCTCCTACAATGAGCAGTTCTTC	CASSLDYGRSFSYNEQFF
NA	few	TRBJ2-6	TRBV10-3	TGTGCCATCAGTGAGAGGGTTAGCACAGCCGCTGGGGCCAACGTCCTGACTTTC	CAISERVSTAAGANVLTF
TRBD1	NA	TRBJ2-3	TRBV6-6	TGTGCCAGCAGTACAGGAGGACAGGGCCCTGCGGCAGATACGCAGTATTTT	CASSTGGQGPAADTQYF
NA	NA	TRBJ1-5	TRBV29-1	TGCAGCGTTGGTTCAGGGGTAGGTCAGCCCCAGCATTTT	CSVGSGVGQPQHF
NA	NA	TRBJ2-1	TRBV6-5	TGTGCCAGCAGTCCATCAAAGGGCGCGGGGACTGGTGAGCAGTTCTTC	CASSPSKGAGTGEQFF
TRBD1	few	TRBJ2-7	TRBV20-1	TGCAGTGCAGCAACCGACAGGGGGGGCGAGCAGTACTTC	CSAATDRGGEQYF
NA	NA	TRBJ2-5	TRBV7-6	TGTGCCAGCAGCTTAGCCCCACTAGCTCCACAAGAGACCCAGTACTTC	CASSLAPLAPQETQYF
NA	few	TRBJ2-3	TRBV5-5	TGTGCCAGCAGCTCAGGGACGTTTGCAGATACGCAGTATTTT	CASSSGTFADTQYF
NA	NA	TRBJ1-4	TRBV29-1	TGCAGCGTTGACGACAGCTATAATGAAAAACTGTTTTTT	CSVDDSYNEKLFF
TRBD2	few	TRBJ2-3	TRBV12-5	TGTGCTAGTGGTATCCCCGAGGGACTAGCGGGTGCAGATACGCAGTATTTT	CASGIPEGLAGADTQYF
TRBD1	few	TRBJ2-5	TRBV6-1	TGTGCCAGCAGTGATATGACAGGGGGATACCAAGAGACCCAGTACTTC	CASSDMTGGYQETQYF
TRBD2	NA	TRBJ2-1	TRBV4-2	TGTGCCAGCAGCCCGCGAGGAGCGGGGGGCCACAATGAGCAGTTCTTC	CASSPRGAGGHNEQFF
NA	NA	TRBJ2-5	TRBV20-1	TGCAGTGCTAGACTATCTCAGAAAGAGACCCAGTACTTC	CSARLSQKETQYF
NA	few	TRBJ1-5	TRBV3-1	TGTGCCAGCAGCCAGGGTGACCGACCCAATCAGCCCCAGCATTTT	CASSQGDRPNQPQHF
NA	few	TRBJ2-7	TRBV20-1	TGCAGTACTCCCCCCGTCGCGGGTCCCTACGAGCAGTACTTC	CSTPPVAGPYEQYF
NA	NA	TRBJ2-5	TRBV5-1	TGCGCCGGCAGCTTGGGCAGCGGAATAAACCAAGAGACCCAGTACTTC	CAGSLGSGINQETQYF
TRBD1	few	TRBJ1-2	TRBV6-5	TGTGCCAGCAGTTACACCCAGGGGGCCAGTAATGGCTACACCTTC	CASSYTQGASNGYTF
NA	NA	TRBJ1-2	TRBV9	TGTGCCAGCAGCGTAGAGGAGGGAGCTAACTATGGCTACACCTTC	CASSVEEGANYGYTF
NA	NA	TRBJ1-1	TRBV5-1	TGCGCCAGCAAGCCTAGCTTCTTGAACACTGAAGCTTTCTTT	CASKPSFLNTEAFF
NA	NA	TRBJ1-1	TRBV4-2	TGTGCCAGCAGCCAGAGGCAAGATGAAGCTTTCTTT	CASSQRQDEAFF
NA	NA	TRBJ2-7	TRBV29-1	TGCAGCGTTGAAGACCCCAGGGGGGTTCCCTACGAGCAGTACTTC	CSVEDPRGVPYEQYF
TRBD1	few	TRBJ1-6	TRBV7-2	TGTGCCAGCAGCTTGACAGGGGTAGACTCACCCCTCCACTTT	CASSLTGVDSPLHF
TRBD1	NA	TRBJ2-7	TRBV12-3/TRBV12-4	TGTGCCAGCAGTCACGGGATAGGGGACAGGGAGTACTTC	CASSHGIGDREYF
NA	NA	TRBJ2-7	TRBV3-1	TGTGCCAGCAGCCAAGATCGGGACGATCAGTACTTC	CASSQDRDDQYF
NA	NA	TRBJ2-5	TRBV20-1	TGCAGTGCTAGTGTGGGGTTCGAAATAGAAGAGACCCAGTACTTC	CSASVGFEIEETQYF
NA	few	TRBJ2-3	TRBV6-1	TGTGCCAGCAGTGAAAGCCTAGTGGATACAGATACGCAGTATTTT	CASSESLVDTDTQYF
NA	few	TRBJ1-4	TRBV12-3/TRBV12-4	TGTGCCAGCAGCAGAGAGGGGGGGCTCAATGAAAAACTGTTTTTT	CASSREGGLNEKLFF
NA	NA	TRBJ2-3	TRBV6-6	TGTGCCAGCTGGGCAGTTGAAGTAGATACGCAGTATTTT	CASWAVEVDTQYF
TRBD1	NA	TRBJ1-1	TRBV7-9	TGTGCCAGCAGCTCACACAGGGGCCAGGCTTTCTTT	CASSSHRGQAFF
NA	few	TRBJ1-2	TRBV6-2/TRBV6-3	TGTGCCAGCAGTTATGGGGGTCCAAGTGGCTACACCTTC	CASSYGGPSGYTF
NA	once	TRBJ1-1	TRBV5-1	TGCGCCAGCAGCTTGGTCTTCAGGGGCACTGAAGCTTTCTTT	CASSLVFRGTEAFF
TRBD1	few	TRBJ1-2	TRBV29-1	TGCAGCGTGAACTCACAGGGGACCCATGGCTACACCTTC	CSVNSQGTHGYTF
NA	NA	TRBJ2-7	TRBV5-1	TGCGCCAGCAGCCCCTTGGGCGCCAATGAGCAGTACTTC	CASSPLGANEQYF
NA	many	TRBJ2-3	TRBV29-1	TGCAGCGCAGAGGGGCAAAATAGGCAGTATTTT	CSAEGQNRQYF
TRBD2	NA	TRBJ2-7	TRBV20-1	TGCAGTGCCACCGAGCGGGGGGGCTCCTACGAGCAGTACTTC	CSATERGGSYEQYF
NA	NA	TRBJ1-1	TRBV5-1	TGCGCCAGCAGAGACGGAGGGAAGACTGAAGCTTTCTTT	CASRDGGKTEAFF
TRBD2	NA	TRBJ2-3	TRBV29-1	TGCAGCGTTGAGGGGCGGGGGGGAACAGATACGCAGTATTTT	CSVEGRGGTDTQYF
NA	few	TRBJ2-5	TRBV28	TGTGCCAGCAGTCAGGGGCCTAAGACTCAGTACTTC	CASSQGPKTQYF
TRBD2	NA	TRBJ2-5	TRBV6-6	TGTGCCAGCAGACCCCAACTAGCGGGGGGGCCAAGGGAGACCCAGTACTTC	CASRPQLAGGPRETQYF